This T cell receptor (beta chain) was captured by sequencing in a study of T cell repertoires in aging, cancer and after chemotherapy. At the level of the study: The full dataset contained 7 million to 9.5 million TCR reads.

Study-wide results and caveats: In cancer patients, declining TCR diversity with age involved lost richness and lost evenness.

The CDR3 has 15 amino acids. The V end lost 4 bases, the J end lost 0 bases, and 10 bases lay between the germline ends. Germline V gives CDR1 LNHNV, CDR2 YYDKDF (reference sequence). This clonotype was recorded a few times. Its antigen remains unknown. Rearranged V-D-J TRB sequences were amplified with a mixed TRB-A/B primer pool. TCRdb re-called the multiplex PCR reads with MiXCR, one entry per CDR3 protein. Of roughly 9,100 distinct CDR3 sequences in the sample, 34% were seen once. Amplification of TCR beta used genomic DNA extracted from peripheral blood. Sequences were obtained from blood. The sequence was obtained from a human donor in good health. The chain uses TRBV15 and TRBJ2-1, with unresolved D. The CDR3 protein is CATSKARSSYNEQFF. CDR3 nucleotides: TGTGCCACCAGCAAAGCGCGGAGCTCCTACAATGAGCAGTTCTTC.